Described below is a single T cell receptor (beta chain) sequence and its context. Its antigen is undetermined. These data originate in a study of cytomegalovirus exposure and HLA in healthy donors. Both 60 Vbeta primers and 13 Jbeta primers went into the PCR. Here immunoSEQ multiplex PCR was the method, and the copy in TCRdb shows in-frame clones only, minus some. This sample has roughly 160,000 clones, with around 80% found just once. Findings and limits, study-wide: Many donors carried some public TCRs, although rarity characterized most TCR sequences.

The germline CDR1 and CDR2 sequences are GTSNPN and SVGIG (reference sequence). Trimming took 1 base from V and 7 from J, leaving 11 bases between them. The CDR3 is 13 amino acids. The donors gave bone marrow, and they were healthy. What was sequenced was PBMCs. This clonotype was obtained from a male donor in good health and CMV-seronegative. The gene calls are TRBV30 and TRBJ1-5; D not certain. The CDR3 sequence is CAWSGGSRQPQHF. CDR3 in DNA: TGTGCCTGGAGTGGAGGGTCACGGCAGCCCCAGCATTTT.